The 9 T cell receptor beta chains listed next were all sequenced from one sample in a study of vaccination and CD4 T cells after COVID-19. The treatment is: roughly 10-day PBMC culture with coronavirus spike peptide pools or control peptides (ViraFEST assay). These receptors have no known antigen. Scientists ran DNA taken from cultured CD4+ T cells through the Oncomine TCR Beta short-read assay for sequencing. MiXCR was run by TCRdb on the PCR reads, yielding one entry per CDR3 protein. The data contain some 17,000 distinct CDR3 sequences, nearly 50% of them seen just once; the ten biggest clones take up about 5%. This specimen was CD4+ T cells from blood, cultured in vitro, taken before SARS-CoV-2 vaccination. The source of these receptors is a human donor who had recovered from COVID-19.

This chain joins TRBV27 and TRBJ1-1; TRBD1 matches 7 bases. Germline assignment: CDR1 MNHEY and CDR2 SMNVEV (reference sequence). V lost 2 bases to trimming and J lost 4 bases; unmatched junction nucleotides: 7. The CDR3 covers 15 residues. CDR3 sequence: CASSLARGLLTEAFF. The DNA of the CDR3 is TGTGCCAGCAGTTTAGCCAGGGGGTTGCTCACTGAAGCTTTCTTT.

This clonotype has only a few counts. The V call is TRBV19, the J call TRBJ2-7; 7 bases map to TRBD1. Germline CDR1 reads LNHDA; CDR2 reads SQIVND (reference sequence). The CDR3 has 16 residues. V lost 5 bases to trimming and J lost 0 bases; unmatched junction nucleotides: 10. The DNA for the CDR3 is TGTGCCAGTAGTGTGGCAGGGGGTACCCACTCCTACGAGCAGTACTTC. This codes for CASSVAGGTHSYEQYF.

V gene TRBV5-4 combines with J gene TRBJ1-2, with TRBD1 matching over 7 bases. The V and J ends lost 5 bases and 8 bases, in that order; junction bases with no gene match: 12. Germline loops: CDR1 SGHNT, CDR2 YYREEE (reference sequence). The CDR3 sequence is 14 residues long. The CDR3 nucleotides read TGTGCCAGCAGTAAACCCCAGGGGGACTGGGGCTACACCTTC. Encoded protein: CASSKPQGDWGYTF.

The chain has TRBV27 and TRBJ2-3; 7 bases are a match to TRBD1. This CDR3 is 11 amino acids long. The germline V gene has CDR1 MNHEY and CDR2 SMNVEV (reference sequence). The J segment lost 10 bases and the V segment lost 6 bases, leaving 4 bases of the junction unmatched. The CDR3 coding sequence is TGTGCCAGCAGCAGACAGGGATCGCAGTATTTT. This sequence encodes CASSRQGSQYF.

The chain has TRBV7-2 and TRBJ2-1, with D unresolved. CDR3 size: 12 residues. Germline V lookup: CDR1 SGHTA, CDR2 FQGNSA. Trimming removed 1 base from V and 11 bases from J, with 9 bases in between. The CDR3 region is CASSLGLLKQFF. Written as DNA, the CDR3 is TGTGCCAGCAGCTTAGGACTCCTAAAGCAGTTCTTC.

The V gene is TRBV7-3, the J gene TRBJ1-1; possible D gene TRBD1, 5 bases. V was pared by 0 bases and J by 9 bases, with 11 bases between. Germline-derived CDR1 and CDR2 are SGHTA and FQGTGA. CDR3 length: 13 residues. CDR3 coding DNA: TGTGCCAGCAGCTTAACGTTTGACAGTAAAGCTTTCTTT. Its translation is CASSLTFDSKAFF.

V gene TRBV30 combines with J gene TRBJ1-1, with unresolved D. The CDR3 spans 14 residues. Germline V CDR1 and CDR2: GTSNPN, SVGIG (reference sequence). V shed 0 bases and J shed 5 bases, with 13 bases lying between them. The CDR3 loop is CAWSVLHLRTEAFF. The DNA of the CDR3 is TGTGCCTGGAGTGTATTACATCTAAGGACTGAAGCTTTCTTT. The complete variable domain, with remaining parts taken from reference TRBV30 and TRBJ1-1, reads SQTIHQWPATLVQPVGSPLSLECTVEGTSNPNLYWYRQAAGRGLQLLFYSVGIGQISSEVPQNLSASRPQDRQFILSSKKLLLSDSGFYLCAWSVLHLRTEAFFGQGTRLTVV.

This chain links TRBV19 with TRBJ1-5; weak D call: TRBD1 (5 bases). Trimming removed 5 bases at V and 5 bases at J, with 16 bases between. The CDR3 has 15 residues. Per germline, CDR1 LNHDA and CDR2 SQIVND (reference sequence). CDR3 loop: CASSGNRRFDQPQHF. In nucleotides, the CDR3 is TGTGCCAGTAGTGGCAACAGGAGATTTGATCAGCCCCAGCATTTT.

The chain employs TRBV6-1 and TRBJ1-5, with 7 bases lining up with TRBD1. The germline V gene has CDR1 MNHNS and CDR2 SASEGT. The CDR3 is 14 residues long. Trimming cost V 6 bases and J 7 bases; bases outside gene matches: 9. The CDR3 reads CASRGGGARQPQHF. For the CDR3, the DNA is TGTGCCAGCAGAGGAGGGGGCGCACGGCAGCCCCAGCATTTT.